This T cell receptor beta chain was profiled in a study of OX40 agonist ivuxolimab in advanced cancers. Study-wide results and caveats: Low normalized T-cell clonal expansion also characterized some of the nonresponders.

Here immunoSEQ multiplex PCR was the method, and the copy in TCRdb shows in-frame clones only, minus some. The sample records approximately 84,000 clones, 75% to 95% being singletons. This clone appeared a few times. The antigen remains undetermined. The CDR3 totals 14 residues. CDR1 is MNHEY and CDR2 is SMNVEV in the germline V gene (reference sequence). The ends were cut back, 1 base at V and 0 bases at J, with 6 bases in the middle. The source is an adult with an advanced solid tumor such as melanoma, head and neck, liver or kidney cancer. The chain joins TRBV27 to TRBJ1-1; a weak D match, TRBD1 (5 bases). This specimen was CD4+ or CD8+ T cells sorted from blood, taken in a trial of the OX40 agonist ivuxolimab. CDR3 nucleotide sequence: TGTGCCAGCAGTTTATGGGGCATGAACACTGAAGCTTTCTTT. This translates into CASSLWGMNTEAFF.